This record concerns one TCR beta chain sequence. What it binds is not known. The sample is drawn from a study of post-analysis software for immune sequencing data. Study information: As for disease course, relapsing-remitting, secondary progressive and progressive-relapsing multiple sclerosis were all included. Points from the study as a whole: Patients showed TRBV5-6, TRBV5-1 and TRBV20-1 among roughly 5 TRBV segments more frequent than in controls. Controls significantly exceeded multiple sclerosis patients in normalized Chao1 diversity.

This CDR3 is 15 amino acids long. V dropped 8 bases and J dropped 0 bases, with 16 bases sitting between them. Germline CDR1 reads MNHNS; CDR2 reads SASEGT. cDNA libraries for TCR beta contained unique molecular identifiers. TCRdb ran MiXCR on the PCR reads and lists one entry per CDR3 protein. This table has roughly 600,000 distinct CDR3 sequences, 44% appearing once. The chain is built from TRBV6-1 and TRBJ1-1, with D possibly being TRBD1 (5 bases). The sequencing sample was made of blood. This receptor was taken from a girl between 5 and 17 years old with multiple sclerosis. The CDR3 coding sequence is TGTGCCAGCCATCCCCGCCAGGGCATGAACACTGAAGCTTTCTTT. Its translation: CASHPRQGMNTEAFF.